This TCR beta chain was recorded in a study of T cells in Graves' hyperthyroidism and ophthalmopathy. There were TCR beta CDR3 regions amplified from RNA transcripts. RT-PCR in the first round (using the HTBI primer set) targeted the TCR CDR3. TCRdb re-called the multiplex PCR reads through MiXCR, storing one row per CDR3 protein. The repertoire holds about 700,000 distinct CDR3 sequences, with approximately 14% as singletons. General study findings and limits: The model forecast ophthalmopathy, anticipating it by a median about 6.5 months before onset. Researchers found most expanded thyroid clonotypes above 0.001 in blood as well.

This CDR3 has 13 amino acids. The germline V gene encodes CDR1 KGHDR and CDR2 SFDVKD. V lost 5 bases to trimming and J lost 7 bases, with 11 bases between them. This clonotype turned up a few times. Its target is unknown. Clinical symptoms, serum thyroxine and TRAb, thyroid ultrasound and orbital computed tomography together formed the diagnostic basis. This clonotype was obtained from a woman between 18 and 30 years old with Graves' hyperthyroidism. Material for sequencing was blood. This chain connects TRBV24-1 to TRBJ1-5; D not resolved. CDR3 in DNA: TGTGCCACCAGTGGGACGGGTCTCCAGCCCCAGCATTTT. It translates to CATSGTGLQPQHF.